Below are 22 T cell receptor beta chains sequenced from a single sample in a study of early T cells in non-severe SARS-CoV-2 infection. One entry per CDR3 protein, called by TCRdb with MiXCR from the 5' RACE reads. The data show 75,000 to 90,000 distinct CDR3 sequences, roughly 12% seen once. Sequenced input: whole blood. These receptors all stem from an adult who was a healthcare worker with PCR-confirmed SARS-CoV-2 infection or an uninfected control (not recorded which).

This clonotype occurred many times. This chain joins TRBV6-6 and TRBJ1-1; unclear D gene. There are 15 residues in the CDR3. V dropped 2 bases and J dropped 1 base, with 11 bases sitting between them. The germline V gene encodes CDR1 MNHNY and CDR2 SVGAGI (reference sequence). DNA for the CDR3: TGTGCCAGCAGTTACCACCAAGCAGAGAACACTGAAGCTTTCTTT. Translated, it gives CASSYHQAENTEAFF.

The chain recombines TRBV6-5 with TRBJ2-7; 8 nucleotides match TRBD1. With V trimmed by 4 bases and J by 4 bases, 9 bases remained unmatched. Germline CDR1 reads MNHEY; CDR2 reads SVGAGI. The length of the CDR3 is 15 residues. The CDR3 sequence: CASSWNNRGWYEQYF. The CDR3 DNA reads TGTGCCAGCAGTTGGAATAACAGGGGGTGGTACGAGCAGTACTTC.

V is TRBV5-1 and J is TRBJ1-2; 11 nucleotides align to TRBD1. There are 15 residues in the CDR3. CDR1 SGHRS and CDR2 YFSETQ come from the germline V gene. V was pared by 7 bases and J by 4 bases, with 9 bases of the junction left unmatched. CDR3 DNA: TGCGCCAGCCGAACAGGACAGGGGGCGATCTATGGCTACACCTTC. The encoded protein is CASRTGQGAIYGYTF.

The V call is TRBV7-2, the J call TRBJ2-1; 7 nucleotides align to TRBD1. V lost 5 bases, J lost 7 bases, and 11 bases stayed unmatched. The CDR3 runs 15 residues. The germline CDR1 and CDR2 sequences are SGHTA and FQGNSA. The CDR3 region is CASSRYRQGRNEQFF. CDR3 in DNA: TGTGCCAGCAGCCGTTACAGACAGGGAAGGAATGAGCAGTTCTTC. The entire variable domain, with the rest obtained from reference TRBV7-2 and TRBJ2-1, is as follows: GAGVSQSPSNKVTEKGKDVELRCDPISGHTALYWYRQSLGQGLEFLIYFQGNSAPDKSGLPSDRFSAERTGGSVSTLTIQRTQQEDSAVYLCASSRYRQGRNEQFFGPGTRLTVL.

This clonotype has just one count. The chain is built from TRBV4-3 and TRBJ1-6; D gene unclear. The V end lost 1 base, the J end lost 9 bases, and 10 bases lay between the germline ends. The CDR3 covers 14 residues. Germline CDR1 is LGHNA and CDR2 is YSLEER. Here the CDR3 reads CASSQGVGISPLHF. CDR3 nucleotides: TGCGCCAGCAGCCAAGGAGTTGGGATTTCACCCCTCCACTTT.

Of note for this clonotype: Being one base from a much bigger clone, this may be a read error. The V call is TRBV27, the J call TRBJ2-1; D is perhaps TRBD2 (5 bases). This CDR3 spans 13 amino acids. Germline V lookup: CDR1 MNHEY, CDR2 SMNVEV (reference sequence). In DNA, the CDR3 is TGTACCAGCAGTTTATCGGGGAGACCTGAGCAGTTCTTC. It translates to CTSSLSGRPEQFF.

This clonotype was observed at least ten times. The J gene is TRBJ2-4, the V gene TRBV19, with TRBD2 as a possible D gene (6 bases). CDR1 LNHDA and CDR2 SQIVND come from the germline V gene (reference sequence). V shed 5 bases and J shed 5 bases, with 13 bases lying between them. The length of the CDR3 is 14 residues. CDR3 loop: CASSPGDLQNIQYF. The CDR3 DNA follows: TGTGCCAGTAGTCCGGGGGACTTACAAAACATTCAGTACTTC.

The rearrangement links TRBV29-1 to TRBJ2-2, with D perhaps matching TRBD1 (5 bases). Germline CDR1 SQVTM, CDR2 ANQGSEA. The CDR3 runs 14 residues. V lost 5 bases and J 5 bases, leaving 15 bases between the germline ends. This CDR3 is CSVQQGPRTGELFF. CDR3 DNA: TGCAGCGTTCAGCAGGGCCCGAGAACCGGGGAGCTGTTTTTT.

This clonotype was observed many times. This rearrangement joins TRBV24-1 to TRBJ1-2; D remains ambiguous. With 4 bases removed from V and 4 bases from J, the gap between germline ends came to 6 bases. Germline CDR1 KGHDR, CDR2 SFDVKD. The CDR3 sequence is 12 residues long. The CDR3 sequence is CATSEVGYGYTF. The CDR3 nucleotides are TGTGCCACCAGTGAGGTGGGCTATGGCTACACCTTC.

V is TRBV14 and J is TRBJ1-6; TRBD1 matches at 8 bases. Losses at the gene ends were 5 bases for V and 9 bases for J; bases not matched to a gene: 3. The V gene's germline CDR1 is SGHDN and CDR2 FVKESK. This CDR3 has 13 residues. The CDR3 bases are TGTGCCAGCAGCGGACAGGGTACTTCACCCCTCCACTTT. It encodes CASSGQGTSPLHF. The variable domain in full, with the rest retrieved from reference TRBV14 and TRBJ1-6, is EAGVTQFPSHSVIEKGQTVTLRCDPISGHDNLYWYRRVMGKEIKFLLHFVKESKQDESGMPNNRFLAERTGGTYSTLKVQPAELEDSGVYFCASSGQGTSPLHFGNGTRLTVT.

The chain recombines TRBV20-1 with TRBJ2-5, with 9 nucleotides matching TRBD1. This CDR3 is built from 14 residues. Germline loops: CDR1 DFQATT, CDR2 SNEGSKA (reference sequence). V lost 6 bases, J lost 5 bases, and 10 bases stayed unmatched. CDR3 region: CSAGDREYVETQYF. CDR3 coding DNA: TGCAGTGCCGGGGACAGGGAGTATGTGGAGACCCAGTACTTC.

This clonotype was counted between two and nine times. The rearrangement joins TRBV5-1 to TRBJ2-1; TRBD2 might be the D (5 bases). CDR3 size: 15 residues. CDR1 SGHRS and CDR2 YFSETQ come from the germline V gene. V was shortened by 5 bases and J by 3 bases, with 15 bases between the two germline ends. CDR3 DNA sequence: TGCGCCAGCAGTCCGGGGAATCCCTTCTACAATGAGCAGTTCTTC. Translated, it gives CASSPGNPFYNEQFF.

This clonotype has only a few counts. The J gene is TRBJ2-3, the V gene TRBV20-1; 8 bases are a match to TRBD2. Germline loops: CDR1 DFQATT, CDR2 SNEGSKA (reference sequence). Trimming removed 1 base from V and 2 bases from J; junction bases left unmatched: 2. This CDR3 is built from 14 residues. CDR3 amino acids: CSARVSGATDTQYF. Here the CDR3 DNA reads TGCAGTGCTAGAGTTAGCGGGGCCACAGATACGCAGTATTTT.

V usage is TRBV7-6 and J usage is TRBJ2-2; 9 bases map to TRBD1. Germline V lookup: CDR1 SGHVS, CDR2 FNYEAQ. Germline trimming cut 4 bases from V and 2 bases from J; bases unmatched to any gene: 2. The CDR3 has 15 amino acids. Here the CDR3 DNA reads TGTGCCAGCAGCTCGACAGGGGGTAACACCGGGGAGCTGTTTTTT. Translating it yields CASSSTGGNTGELFF.

At least ten counts were recorded for this clonotype. The chain is built from TRBV7-2 and TRBJ1-6; the D is unclear. There are 18 residues in the CDR3. Germline V CDR1 and CDR2: SGHTA, FQGNSA. Trimming took off 0 bases at V and 0 bases at J, with 12 bases between the two ends. In DNA, the CDR3 is TGTGCCAGCAGCTTAGCCCGGCACCTAAGCTCCTATAATTCACCCCTCCACTTT. Amino acids: CASSLARHLSSYNSPLHF.

This clonotype was seen at least ten times. This chain links TRBV7-9 with TRBJ2-7; D remains unclear. Trimming removed 0 bases from V and 4 bases from J, with 7 bases in between. This CDR3 has 13 residues. CDR1 and CDR2 from the germline V gene are SEHNR and FQNEAQ (reference sequence). CDR3: CASSLATKYEQYF. The CDR3 bases are TGTGCCAGCAGCTTAGCGACAAAGTACGAGCAGTACTTC.

V is TRBV28 and J is TRBJ2-3, with 11 bases identical to TRBD1. Germline V gene data show CDR1 as MDHEN and CDR2 as SYDVKM. J was trimmed by 5 bases and V by 6 bases; bases with no gene match: 7. This CDR3 comprises 15 residues. The CDR3, as DNA: TGTGCCAGCAGCAGGACAGGGGGCTTGGGAGATACGCAGTATTTT. Amino acids: CASSRTGGLGDTQYF.

This clonotype appeared a few times. The chain couples TRBV9 to TRBJ2-3; no clear D gene. CDR1 SGDLS and CDR2 YYNGEE come from the germline V gene. The CDR3 has 13 residues. The germline V and J ends were trimmed by 4 bases and 3 bases, with 9 bases remaining between them. CDR3 in amino acids: CASSLAWTDTQYF. The CDR3 region has the DNA TGTGCCAGCAGCCTCGCATGGACAGATACGCAGTATTTT.

This clonotype was seen repeatedly, ten times or more. The chain is built from TRBV24-1 and TRBJ2-2; no reliable D call. Germline-derived CDR1 and CDR2 are KGHDR and SFDVKD. V was shortened by 6 bases and J by 5 bases, with 12 bases between the two germline ends. The CDR3 sequence is 14 residues long. In DNA form, the CDR3 reads TGTGCCACCAGTACTCTCGAAAGGACCGGGGAGCTGTTTTTT. Protein: CATSTLERTGELFF.

The chain recombines TRBV7-2 with TRBJ1-2; D not certain. The CDR3 runs to 14 residues. Trimming took off 6 bases at V and 0 bases at J, with 11 bases between the two ends. CDR1 is SGHTA and CDR2 is FQGNSA in the germline V gene. This CDR3 is CASRPSPANYGYTF. CDR3 nucleotide sequence: TGTGCCAGCAGACCTTCTCCTGCTAACTATGGCTACACCTTC. Based on the CDR3 plus reference TRBV7-2 and TRBJ1-2, the full variable domain is GAGVSQSPSNKVTEKGKDVELRCDPISGHTALYWYRQSLGQGLEFLIYFQGNSAPDKSGLPSDRFSAERTGGSVSTLTIQRTQQEDSAVYLCASRPSPANYGYTFGSGTRLTVV.

The rearrangement joins TRBV13 to TRBJ2-2; a possible D gene is TRBD1 (6 bases). This CDR3 has 15 amino acids. Per the germline V gene, CDR1 is PRHDT and CDR2 is FYEKMQ (reference sequence). With 4 bases removed from V and 0 bases from J, the gap between germline ends came to 9 bases. The DNA for the CDR3 is TGTGCCAGCAGCTCCCAGGGGTCGAACACCGGGGAGCTGTTTTTT. It translates to CASSSQGSNTGELFF. Variable domain in full (rest from reference TRBV13 and TRBJ2-2): AAGVIQSPRHLIKEKRETATLKCYPIPRHDTVYWYQQGPGQDPQFLISFYEKMQSDKGSIPDRFSAQQFSDYHSELNMSSLELGDSALYFCASSSQGSNTGELFFGEGSRLTVL.

This chain joins TRBV29-1 and TRBJ1-1; unclear D gene. Germline V lookup: CDR1 SQVTM, CDR2 ANQGSEA. CDR3 size: 14 residues. Trimming removed 4 bases at V and 1 base at J, with 13 bases between. The CDR3 here is CSVALLRGNTEAFF. For the CDR3, the DNA is TGCAGCGTTGCTCTCCTCCGGGGGAACACTGAAGCTTTCTTT.